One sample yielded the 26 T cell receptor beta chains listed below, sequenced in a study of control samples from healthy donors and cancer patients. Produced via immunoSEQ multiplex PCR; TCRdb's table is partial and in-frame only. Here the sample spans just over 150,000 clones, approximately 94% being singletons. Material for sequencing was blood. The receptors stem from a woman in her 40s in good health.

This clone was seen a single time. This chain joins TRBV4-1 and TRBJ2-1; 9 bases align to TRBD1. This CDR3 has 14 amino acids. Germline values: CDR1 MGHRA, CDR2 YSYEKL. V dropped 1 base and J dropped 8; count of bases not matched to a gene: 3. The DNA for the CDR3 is TGCGCCAGCAGCCAAGGACAGGGGGACTATGAGCAGTTCTTC. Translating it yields CASSQGQGDYEQFF.

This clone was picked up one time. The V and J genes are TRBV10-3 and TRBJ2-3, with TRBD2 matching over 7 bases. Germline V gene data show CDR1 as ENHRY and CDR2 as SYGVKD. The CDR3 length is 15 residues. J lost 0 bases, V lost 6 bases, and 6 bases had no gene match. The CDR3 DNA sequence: TGTGCCATCAGGGAGCTAGCGGATAGCACAGATACGCAGTATTTT. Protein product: CAIRELADSTDTQYF.

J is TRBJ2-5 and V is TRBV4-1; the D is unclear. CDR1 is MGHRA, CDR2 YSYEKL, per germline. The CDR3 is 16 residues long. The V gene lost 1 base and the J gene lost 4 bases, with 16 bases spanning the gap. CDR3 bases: TGCGCCAGCAGCCAAGGTTCGGCGGTTTCAATAGAGACCCAGTACTTC. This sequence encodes CASSQGSAVSIETQYF.

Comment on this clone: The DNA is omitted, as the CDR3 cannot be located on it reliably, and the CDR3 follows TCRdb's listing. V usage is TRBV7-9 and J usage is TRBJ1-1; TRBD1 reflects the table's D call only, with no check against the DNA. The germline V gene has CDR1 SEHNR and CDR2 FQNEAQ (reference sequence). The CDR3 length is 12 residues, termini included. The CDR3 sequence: CASSFGAGSGFF.

CDR3 in amino acids: CAISGGTGREYEQYF. DNA for the CDR3: TGTGCCATCAGTGGGGGGACTGGGCGAGAATACGAGCAGTACTTC. V and J are TRBV10-3 and TRBJ2-7, with a tentative D call TRBD2 (6 bases). The CDR3 has 15 amino acids. The V and J ends lost 4 bases and 4 bases respectively, with 17 bases between them. In germline, CDR1 is ENHRY, CDR2 SYGVKD.

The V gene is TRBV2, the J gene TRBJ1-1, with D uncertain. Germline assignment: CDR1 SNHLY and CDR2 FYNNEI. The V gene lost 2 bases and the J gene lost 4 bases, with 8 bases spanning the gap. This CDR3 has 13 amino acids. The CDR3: CASSEREGTEAFF. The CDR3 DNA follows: TGTGCCAGCAGTGAAAGGGAGGGCACTGAAGCTTTCTTT.

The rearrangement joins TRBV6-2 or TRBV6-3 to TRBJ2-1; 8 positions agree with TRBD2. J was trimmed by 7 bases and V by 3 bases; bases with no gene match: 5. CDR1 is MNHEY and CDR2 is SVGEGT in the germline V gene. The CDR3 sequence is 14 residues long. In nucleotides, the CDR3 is TGTGCCAGCAGTTATCCCGGGACTAGTAATGAGCAGTTCTTC. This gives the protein CASSYPGTSNEQFF.

This CDR3 reads CATSDLRTIVGELFF. The CDR3 nucleotides are TGTGCCACCAGTGATTTGAGGACTATTGTCGGGGAGCTGTTTTTT. The V call is TRBV24-1, the J call TRBJ2-2, with TRBD2 as a possible D gene (6 bases). The CDR3 runs to 15 residues. V gave up 0 bases and J gave up 7 bases, with 11 bases separating them. Germline V gene lookup returns CDR1 KGHDR and CDR2 SFDVKD.

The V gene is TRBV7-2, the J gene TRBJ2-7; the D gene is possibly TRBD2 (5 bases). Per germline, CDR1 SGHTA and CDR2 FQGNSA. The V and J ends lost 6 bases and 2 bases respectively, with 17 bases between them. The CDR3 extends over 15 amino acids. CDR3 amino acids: CASSPERVRTYEQYF. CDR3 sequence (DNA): TGTGCCAGCAGTCCTGAGAGGGTTAGGACCTACGAGCAGTACTTC.

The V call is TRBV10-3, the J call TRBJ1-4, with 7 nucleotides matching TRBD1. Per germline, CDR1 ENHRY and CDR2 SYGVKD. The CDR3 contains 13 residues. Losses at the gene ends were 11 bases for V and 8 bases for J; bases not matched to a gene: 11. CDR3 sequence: CAVGEQGVEKLFF. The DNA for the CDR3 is TGTGCCGTCGGGGAGCAGGGGGTGGAAAAACTGTTTTTT.

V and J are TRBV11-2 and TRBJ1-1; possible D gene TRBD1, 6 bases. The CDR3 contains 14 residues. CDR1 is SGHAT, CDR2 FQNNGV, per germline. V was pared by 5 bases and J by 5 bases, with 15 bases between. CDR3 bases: TGTGCCAGCAGCCCTTCAGGGGTCCGAACTGAAGCTTTCTTT. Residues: CASSPSGVRTEAFF.

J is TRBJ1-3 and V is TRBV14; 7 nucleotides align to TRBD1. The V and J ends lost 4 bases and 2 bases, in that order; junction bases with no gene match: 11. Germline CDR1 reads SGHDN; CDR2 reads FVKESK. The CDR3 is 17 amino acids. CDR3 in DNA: TGTGCCAGCAGCCTCCTGGGACAGCCTAAAGCTGGAAACACCATATATTTT. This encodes CASSLLGQPKAGNTIYF. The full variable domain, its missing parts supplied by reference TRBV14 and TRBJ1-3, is EAGVTQFPSHSVIEKGQTVTLRCDPISGHDNLYWYRRVMGKEIKFLLHFVKESKQDESGMPNNRFLAERTGGTYSTLKVQPAELEDSGVYFCASSLLGQPKAGNTIYFGEGSWLTVV.

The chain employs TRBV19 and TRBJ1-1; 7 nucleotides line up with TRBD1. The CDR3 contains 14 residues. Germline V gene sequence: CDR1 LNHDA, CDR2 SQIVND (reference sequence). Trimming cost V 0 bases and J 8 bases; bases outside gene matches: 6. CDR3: CASSIDPLGQEAFF. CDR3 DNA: TGTGCCAGTAGTATAGATCCCTTGGGACAGGAAGCTTTCTTT.

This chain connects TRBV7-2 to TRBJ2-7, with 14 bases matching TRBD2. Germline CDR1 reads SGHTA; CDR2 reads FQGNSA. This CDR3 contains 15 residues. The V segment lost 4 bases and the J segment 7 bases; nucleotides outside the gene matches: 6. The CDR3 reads CASSWTGLAGVEQYF. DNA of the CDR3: TGTGCCAGCAGCTGGACGGGACTAGCGGGGGTTGAGCAGTACTTC.

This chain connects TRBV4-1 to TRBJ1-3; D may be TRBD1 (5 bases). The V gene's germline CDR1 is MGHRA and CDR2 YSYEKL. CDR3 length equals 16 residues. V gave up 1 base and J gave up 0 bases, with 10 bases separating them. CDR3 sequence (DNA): TGCGCCAGCAGCCAAGGCGGGGGGAGCTCTGGAAACACCATATATTTT. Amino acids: CASSQGGGSSGNTIYF.

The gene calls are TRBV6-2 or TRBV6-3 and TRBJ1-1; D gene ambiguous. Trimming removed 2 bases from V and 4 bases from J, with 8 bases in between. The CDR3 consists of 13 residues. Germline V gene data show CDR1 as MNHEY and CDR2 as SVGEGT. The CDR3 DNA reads TGTGCCAGCAGTTACCTCGGTCGCACTGAAGCTTTCTTT. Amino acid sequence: CASSYLGRTEAFF.

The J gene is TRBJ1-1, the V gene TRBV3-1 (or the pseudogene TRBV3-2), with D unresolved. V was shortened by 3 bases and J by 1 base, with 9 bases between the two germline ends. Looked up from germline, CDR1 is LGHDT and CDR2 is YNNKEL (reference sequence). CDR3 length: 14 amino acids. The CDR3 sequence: CASSQFGRNTEAFF. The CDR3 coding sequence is TGTGCCAGCAGCCAGTTTGGGAGGAACACTGAAGCTTTCTTT.

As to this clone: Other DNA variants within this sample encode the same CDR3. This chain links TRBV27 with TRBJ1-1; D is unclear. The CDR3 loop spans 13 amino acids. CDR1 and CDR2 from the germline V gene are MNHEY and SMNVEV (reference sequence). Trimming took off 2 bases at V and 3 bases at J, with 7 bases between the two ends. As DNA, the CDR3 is TGTGCCAGCAGTTTAAACCGGGACACTGAAGCTTTCTTT. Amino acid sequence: CASSLNRDTEAFF.

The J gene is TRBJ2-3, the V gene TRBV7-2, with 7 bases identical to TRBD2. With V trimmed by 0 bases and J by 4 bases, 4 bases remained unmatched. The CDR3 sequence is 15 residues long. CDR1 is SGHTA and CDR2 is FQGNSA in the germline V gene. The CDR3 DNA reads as TGTGCCAGCAGCTTAGCGGGAGGGCCCCCAGATACGCAGTATTTT. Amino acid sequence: CASSLAGGPPDTQYF.

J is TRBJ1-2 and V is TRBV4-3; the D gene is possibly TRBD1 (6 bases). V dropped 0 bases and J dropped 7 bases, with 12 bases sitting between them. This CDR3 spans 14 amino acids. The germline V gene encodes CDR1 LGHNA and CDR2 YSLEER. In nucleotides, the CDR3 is TGCGCCAGCAGCCAAGAGGCAGGGGCGGCTGGCTACACCTTC. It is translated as CASSQEAGAAGYTF.

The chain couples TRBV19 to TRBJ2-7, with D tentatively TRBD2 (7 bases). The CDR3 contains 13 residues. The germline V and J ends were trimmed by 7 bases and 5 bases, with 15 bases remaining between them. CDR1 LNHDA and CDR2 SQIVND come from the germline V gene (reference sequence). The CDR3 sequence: CASTPKGGDEQYF. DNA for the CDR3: TGTGCCAGTACCCCTAAGGGGGGGGACGAGCAGTACTTC.

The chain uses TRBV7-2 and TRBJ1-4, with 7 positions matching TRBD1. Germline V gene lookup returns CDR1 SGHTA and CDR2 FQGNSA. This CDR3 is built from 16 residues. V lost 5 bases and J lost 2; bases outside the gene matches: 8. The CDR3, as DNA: TGTGCCAGCAGCATTCCGTACAGGGGCACTAATGAAAAACTGTTTTTT. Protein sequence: CASSIPYRGTNEKLFF.

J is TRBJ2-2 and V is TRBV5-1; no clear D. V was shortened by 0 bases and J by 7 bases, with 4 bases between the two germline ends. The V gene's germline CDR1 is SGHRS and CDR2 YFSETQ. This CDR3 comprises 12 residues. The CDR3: CASSLVLGELFF. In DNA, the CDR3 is TGCGCCAGCAGCTTGGTGCTCGGGGAGCTGTTTTTT.

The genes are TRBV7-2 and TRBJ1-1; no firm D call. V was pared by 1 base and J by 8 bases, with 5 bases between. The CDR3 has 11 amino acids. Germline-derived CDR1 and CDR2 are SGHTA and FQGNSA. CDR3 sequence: CASSLVAEAFF. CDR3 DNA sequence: TGTGCCAGCAGCTTAGTGGCAGAAGCTTTCTTT.

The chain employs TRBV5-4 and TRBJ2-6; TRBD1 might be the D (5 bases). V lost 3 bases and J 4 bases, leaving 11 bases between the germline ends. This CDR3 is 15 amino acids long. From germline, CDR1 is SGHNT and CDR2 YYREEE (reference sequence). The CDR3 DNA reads TGTGCCAGCAGCTCTCAGCAGGGAGGGGCCAACGTCCTGACTTTC. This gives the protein CASSSQQGGANVLTF.

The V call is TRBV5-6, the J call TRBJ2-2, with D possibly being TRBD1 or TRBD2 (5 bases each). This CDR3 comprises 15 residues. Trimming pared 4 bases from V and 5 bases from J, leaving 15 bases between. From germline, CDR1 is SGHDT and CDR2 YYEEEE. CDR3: CASSPGSDGTGELFF. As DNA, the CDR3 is TGTGCCAGCAGCCCAGGGAGCGATGGGACCGGGGAGCTGTTTTTT.